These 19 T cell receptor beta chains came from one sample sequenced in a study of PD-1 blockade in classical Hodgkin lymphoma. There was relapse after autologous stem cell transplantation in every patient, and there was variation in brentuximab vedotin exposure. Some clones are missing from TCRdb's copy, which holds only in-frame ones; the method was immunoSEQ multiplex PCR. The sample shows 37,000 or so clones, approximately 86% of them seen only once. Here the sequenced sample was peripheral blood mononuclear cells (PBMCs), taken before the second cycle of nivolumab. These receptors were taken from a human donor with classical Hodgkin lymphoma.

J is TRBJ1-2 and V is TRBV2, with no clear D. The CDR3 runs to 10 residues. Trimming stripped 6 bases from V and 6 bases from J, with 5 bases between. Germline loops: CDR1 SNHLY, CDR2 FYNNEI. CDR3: CASRRDGYTF. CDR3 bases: TGTGCCAGCAGAAGAGATGGCTACACCTTC.

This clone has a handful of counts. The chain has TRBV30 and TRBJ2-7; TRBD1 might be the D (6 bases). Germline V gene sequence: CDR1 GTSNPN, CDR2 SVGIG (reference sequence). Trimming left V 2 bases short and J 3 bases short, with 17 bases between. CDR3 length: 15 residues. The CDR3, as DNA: TGTGCCTGGAGTTCCCCTCGAGGGGGAGTCTACGAGCAGTACTTC. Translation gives CAWSSPRGGVYEQYF.

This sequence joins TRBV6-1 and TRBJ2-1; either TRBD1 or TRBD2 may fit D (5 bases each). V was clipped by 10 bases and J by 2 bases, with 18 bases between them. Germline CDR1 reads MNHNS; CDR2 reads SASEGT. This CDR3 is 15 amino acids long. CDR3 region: CATLGRWGTYNEQFF. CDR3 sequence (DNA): TGTGCCACCCTGGGGCGGTGGGGGACCTACAATGAGCAGTTCTTC.

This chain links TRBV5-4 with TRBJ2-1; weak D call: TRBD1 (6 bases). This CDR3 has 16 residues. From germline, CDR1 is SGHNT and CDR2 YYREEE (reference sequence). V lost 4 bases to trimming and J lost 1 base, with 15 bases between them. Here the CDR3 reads CASSRGHPGSYNEQFF. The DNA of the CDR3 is TGTGCCAGCAGCAGGGGACACCCAGGTTCCTACAATGAGCAGTTCTTC.

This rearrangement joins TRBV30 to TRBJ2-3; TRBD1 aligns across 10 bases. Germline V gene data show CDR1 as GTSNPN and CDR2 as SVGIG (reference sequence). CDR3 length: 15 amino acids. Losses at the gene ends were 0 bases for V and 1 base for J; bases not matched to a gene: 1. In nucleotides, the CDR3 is TGTGCCTGGAGTGTGGGGACAGGGGGCACAGATACGCAGTATTTT. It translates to CAWSVGTGGTDTQYF.

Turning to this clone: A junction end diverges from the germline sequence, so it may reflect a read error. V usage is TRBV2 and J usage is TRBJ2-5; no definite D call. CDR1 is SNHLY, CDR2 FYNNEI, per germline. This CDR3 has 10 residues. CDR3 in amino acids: CASREETQYF. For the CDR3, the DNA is TGTGCCAGCAGGGAAGAGACCCAGTACTTC. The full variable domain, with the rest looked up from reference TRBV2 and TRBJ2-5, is EPEVTQTPSHQVTQMGQEVILRCVPISNHLYFYWYRQILGQKVEFLVSFYNNEISEKSEIFDDQFSVERPDGSNFTLKIRSTKLEDSAMYFCASREETQYFGPGTRLLVL.

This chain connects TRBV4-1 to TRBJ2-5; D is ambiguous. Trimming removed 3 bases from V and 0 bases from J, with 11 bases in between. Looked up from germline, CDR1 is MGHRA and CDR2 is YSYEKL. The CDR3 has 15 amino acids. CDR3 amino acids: CASSHKDTYQETQYF. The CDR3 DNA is TGCGCCAGCAGCCACAAAGACACGTACCAAGAGACCCAGTACTTC.

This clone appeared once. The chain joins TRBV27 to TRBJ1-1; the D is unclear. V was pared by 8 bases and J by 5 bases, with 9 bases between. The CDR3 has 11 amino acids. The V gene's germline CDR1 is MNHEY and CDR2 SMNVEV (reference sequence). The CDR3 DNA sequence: TGTGCCAGCGCCGTTACGACTGAAGCTTTCTTT. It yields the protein CASAVTTEAFF.

The CDR3 nucleotides are TGTGCCACCAGCGCTTCAGTTTTCAATCAGCCCCAGCATTTT. Translating it yields CATSASVFNQPQHF. V is TRBV15 and J is TRBJ1-5, with no clear D. The germline V gene has CDR1 LNHNV and CDR2 YYDKDF (reference sequence). CDR3 length: 14 residues. The V gene lost 5 bases and the J gene lost 3 bases, with 11 bases spanning the gap.

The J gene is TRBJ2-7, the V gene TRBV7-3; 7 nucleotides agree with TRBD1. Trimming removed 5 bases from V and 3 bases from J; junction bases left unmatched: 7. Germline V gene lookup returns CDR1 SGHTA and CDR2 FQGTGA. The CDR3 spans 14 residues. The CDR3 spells CASSQGVGGYEQYF. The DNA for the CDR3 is TGTGCCAGCAGCCAGGGGGTTGGAGGCTACGAGCAGTACTTC. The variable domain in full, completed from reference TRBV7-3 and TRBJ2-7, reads GAGVSQTPSNKVTEKGKYVELRCDPISGHTALYWYRQSLGQGPEFLIYFQGTGAADDSGLPNDRFFAVRPEGSVSTLKIQRTERGDSAVYLCASSQGVGGYEQYFGPGTRLTVT.

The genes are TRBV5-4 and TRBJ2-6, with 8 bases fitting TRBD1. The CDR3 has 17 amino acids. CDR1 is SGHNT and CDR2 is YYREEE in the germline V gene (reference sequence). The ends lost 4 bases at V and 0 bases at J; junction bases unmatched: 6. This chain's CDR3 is CASSGGTGPSGANVLTF. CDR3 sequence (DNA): TGTGCCAGCAGCGGAGGGACAGGACCCTCTGGGGCCAACGTCCTGACTTTC.

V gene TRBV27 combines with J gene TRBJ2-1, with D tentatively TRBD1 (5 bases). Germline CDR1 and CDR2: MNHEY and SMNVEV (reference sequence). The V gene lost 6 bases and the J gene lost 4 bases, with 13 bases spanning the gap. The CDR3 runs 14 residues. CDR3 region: CASRQVYVYNEQFF. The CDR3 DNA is TGTGCCAGCAGACAGGTGTATGTTTACAATGAGCAGTTCTTC.

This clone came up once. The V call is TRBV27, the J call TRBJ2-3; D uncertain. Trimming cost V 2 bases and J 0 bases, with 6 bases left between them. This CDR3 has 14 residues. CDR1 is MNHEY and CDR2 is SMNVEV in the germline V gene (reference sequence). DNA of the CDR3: TGTGCCAGCAGTTTACAGCTCAGCACAGATACGCAGTATTTT. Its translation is CASSLQLSTDTQYF.

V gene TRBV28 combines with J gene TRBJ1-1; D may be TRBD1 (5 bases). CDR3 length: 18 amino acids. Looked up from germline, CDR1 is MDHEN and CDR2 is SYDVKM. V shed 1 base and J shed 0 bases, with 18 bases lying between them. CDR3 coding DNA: TGTGCCAGCAGTTTATATGGACCGTGGGAGGGGATGAACACTGAAGCTTTCTTT. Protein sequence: CASSLYGPWEGMNTEAFF.

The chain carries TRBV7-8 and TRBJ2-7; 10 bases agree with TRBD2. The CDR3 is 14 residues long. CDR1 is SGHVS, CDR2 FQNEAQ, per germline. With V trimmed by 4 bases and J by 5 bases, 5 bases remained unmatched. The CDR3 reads CASSSRTSGHEQYF. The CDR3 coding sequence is TGTGCCAGCAGCTCACGGACTAGCGGACACGAGCAGTACTTC.

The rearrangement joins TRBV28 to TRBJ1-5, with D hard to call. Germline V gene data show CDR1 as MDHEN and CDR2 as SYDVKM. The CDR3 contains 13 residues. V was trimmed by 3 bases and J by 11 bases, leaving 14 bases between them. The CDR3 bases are TGTGCCAGCAGTTTTGAGGGCGGGTGGTCCCAGCATTTT. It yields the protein CASSFEGGWSQHF.

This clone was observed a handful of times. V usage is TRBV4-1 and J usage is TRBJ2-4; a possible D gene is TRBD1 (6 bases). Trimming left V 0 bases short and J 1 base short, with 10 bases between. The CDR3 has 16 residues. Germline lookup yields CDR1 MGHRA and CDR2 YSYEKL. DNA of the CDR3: TGCGCCAGCAGCCAAGACCAGGGGTGGGCCAAAAACATTCAGTACTTC. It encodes CASSQDQGWAKNIQYF.

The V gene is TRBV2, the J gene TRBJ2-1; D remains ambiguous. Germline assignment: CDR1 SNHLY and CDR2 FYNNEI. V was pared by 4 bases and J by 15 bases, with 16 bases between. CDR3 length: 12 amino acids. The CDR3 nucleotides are TGTGCCAGCAGTGGTAATCTTATTGGACCGTTCTTC. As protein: CASSGNLIGPFF.

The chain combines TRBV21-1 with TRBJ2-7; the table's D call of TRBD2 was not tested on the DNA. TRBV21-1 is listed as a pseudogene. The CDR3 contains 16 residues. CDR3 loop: CASSPPRREPVGEQYF. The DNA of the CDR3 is TGTGCCAGCAGCCCCCCCCGGCGGGAGCCAGTCGGGGAGCAGTACTTC.